A single T cell receptor beta chain is shown here with its context. The data originate from a study of blood T cell repertoires in COVID-19. The data were produced by immunoSEQ multiplex PCR, yet TCRdb's version contains in-frame clones alone and is incomplete. The repertoire holds some 120,000 clones, with about 85% as singletons. The CDR3 totals 13 residues. Between the trimmed V and J ends, which lost 2 bases and 5 bases, there was a span of 7 bases. Germline-derived CDR1 and CDR2 are LNHDA and SQIVND (reference sequence). The sequencing input was peripheral blood. The genes are TRBV19 and TRBJ1-5; D is ambiguous. This TCR came from a human donor in a cohort sampled during active COVID-19. CDR3 bases: TGTGCCAGTAGTATACGTCCCGATCAGCCCCAGCATTTT. Amino acid sequence: CASSIRPDQPQHF.